Following are 25 T cell receptor beta chains from one sample sequenced in a study. Clones were sequenced by immunoSEQ multiplex PCR, and TCRdb holds only the in-frame ones, with some missing. The sample carries about 68,000 clones, roughly 95% recorded once. The specimen was PBMCs. Receptors were obtained from a man aged 40-49 years with rheumatoid arthritis.

The chain carries TRBV27 and TRBJ2-2, with 10 bases that match TRBD1. CDR1 MNHEY and CDR2 SMNVEV come from the germline V gene (reference sequence). Losses at the gene ends were 5 bases for V and 6 bases for J; bases not matched to a gene: 6. The CDR3 has 15 residues. The CDR3 reads CASSRTGTGAGELFF. The CDR3 DNA is TGTGCCAGCAGTCGGACCGGGACAGGGGCCGGGGAGCTGTTTTTT.

The gene calls are TRBV19 and TRBJ2-2; D perhaps matches TRBD2 (5 bases). Trimming took 3 bases from V and 9 from J, leaving 17 bases between them. The germline gives CDR1 LNHDA, CDR2 SQIVND (reference sequence). CDR3 length equals 15 residues. The CDR3 is CASSISPGLLWELFF. The DNA of the CDR3 is TGTGCCAGTAGTATTTCCCCAGGACTGCTTTGGGAGCTGTTTTTT.

This chain connects TRBV6-5 to TRBJ2-7, with D possibly TRBD2 on 5 matching bases. This CDR3 has 13 amino acids. Germline values: CDR1 MNHEY, CDR2 SVGAGI. With 4 bases removed from V and 3 bases from J, the gap between germline ends came to 10 bases. The CDR3 DNA follows: TGTGCCAGCAGTTCGACGGGGAACTACGAGCAGTACTTC. This encodes CASSSTGNYEQYF.

V is TRBV7-3 and J is TRBJ2-3; TRBD2 aligns across 7 bases. CDR1 is SGHTA and CDR2 is FQGTGA in the germline V gene. The CDR3 has 12 residues. The V and J ends lost 8 bases and 2 bases, in that order; junction bases with no gene match: 1. The CDR3 loop reads CASGGDTDTQYF. DNA for the CDR3: TGTGCCAGCGGGGGGGACACAGATACGCAGTATTTT.

This chain connects TRBV4-1 to TRBJ2-7; D is undetermined. Germline CDR1 and CDR2: MGHRA and YSYEKL. Trimming shortened V by 3 bases and J by 6 bases, and 15 bases separated the two germline ends. There are 14 residues in the CDR3. CDR3 DNA sequence: TGCGCCAGCAGCCAGGTGCGGTTCCTAGGCGAGCAGTACTTC. Protein: CASSQVRFLGEQYF.

The chain recombines TRBV19 with TRBJ1-1, with D possibly TRBD1 on 6 matching bases. The V end lost 5 bases, the J end lost 4 bases, and 20 bases lay between the germline ends. The CDR3 runs to 16 residues. The germline gives CDR1 LNHDA, CDR2 SQIVND (reference sequence). The CDR3, as DNA: TGTGCCAGTAGTGGACAGTTAACCTTTGAAATCACTGAAGCTTTCTTT. Translating it yields CASSGQLTFEITEAFF. The full variable domain, rest sourced from reference TRBV19 and TRBJ1-1, is DGGITQSPKYLFRKEGQNVTLSCEQNLNHDAMYWYRQDPGQGLRLIYYSQIVNDFQKGDIAEGYSVSREKKESFPLTVTSAQKNPTAFYLCASSGQLTFEITEAFFGQGTRLTVV.

V and J are TRBV9 and TRBJ1-3; no clear D gene. The CDR3 is 14 residues long. V shed 1 base and J shed 0 bases, with 5 bases lying between them. Germline V gives CDR1 SGDLS, CDR2 YYNGEE. The CDR3 DNA follows: TGTGCCAGCAGCGTAACCGCCTCTGGAAACACCATATATTTT. Translating gives CASSVTASGNTIYF.

The V call is TRBV18, the J call TRBJ1-4; 7 bases align to TRBD1. This CDR3 spans 16 amino acids. Germline loops: CDR1 KGHSH, CDR2 LQKENI. The V and J ends lost 3 bases and 5 bases, in that order; junction bases with no gene match: 9. The CDR3 coding sequence is TGTGCCAGCTCACCGGGACAGAGGGGGGAAAATGAAAAACTGTTTTTT. This gives the protein CASSPGQRGENEKLFF.

J is TRBJ2-1 and V is TRBV7-3; D may be TRBD2 (5 bases). With 4 bases removed from V and 3 bases from J, the gap between germline ends came to 22 bases. Per the germline V gene, CDR1 is SGHTA and CDR2 is FQGTGA. The CDR3 is made up of 18 amino acids. CDR3 sequence (DNA): TGTGCCAGCAGCTCCCTCGCTCTCGAGACTATCGACTACAATGAGCAGTTCTTC. Its translation is CASSSLALETIDYNEQFF.

The chain recombines TRBV19 with TRBJ2-7; 8 positions agree with TRBD2. There are 13 residues in the CDR3. CDR1 and CDR2 (germline): LNHDA, SQIVND (reference sequence). The V gene end was trimmed by 6 bases and the J gene end by 5 bases; junction bases not matched to a gene: 6. The CDR3 protein is CASRGSGSHEQYF. The CDR3 region has the DNA TGTGCCAGTAGAGGGAGCGGGAGCCACGAGCAGTACTTC.

The chain uses TRBV10-3 and TRBJ2-7, with D perhaps matching TRBD1 (5 bases). Germline CDR1 and CDR2: ENHRY and SYGVKD. This CDR3 region has 12 residues. Trimming removed 3 bases from V and 4 bases from J, with 7 bases in between. The CDR3 region has the DNA TGTGCCATCAGTGACAGGGCGTACGAGCAGTACTTC. Its protein product is CAISDRAYEQYF.

The rearrangement links TRBV18 to TRBJ2-4; TRBD2 is a possible D gene (5 bases). The V and J ends lost 2 bases and 12 bases respectively, with 23 bases between them. This CDR3 comprises 16 residues. Germline V gene lookup returns CDR1 KGHSH and CDR2 LQKENI. The DNA for the CDR3 is TGTGCCAGCTCACCAACCTATCGATACGAGGGATACTCTCAGTACTTC. Amino acid sequence: CASSPTYRYEGYSQYF.

DNA for the CDR3: TGTGCCAGCAGCTGGGAGGCGGGAGGGCGGAATGAGCAGTTCTTC. The encoded protein is CASSWEAGGRNEQFF. V is TRBV7-9 and J is TRBJ2-1, with 9 bases that match TRBD2. J lost 7 bases, V lost 4 bases, and 8 bases had no gene match. CDR1 and CDR2 from the germline V gene are SEHNR and FQNEAQ (reference sequence). The CDR3 extends over 15 amino acids.

This clone was observed a single time. The DNA for the CDR3 is TGTGCCAGCAGTTGGTGGCGGGGGGGCCAAAATGAGCAGTTCTTC. Translation: CASSWWRGGQNEQFF. This chain connects TRBV6-5 to TRBJ2-1, with TRBD2 identical over 9 bases. From germline, CDR1 is MNHEY and CDR2 SVGAGI. The CDR3 length is 15 residues. The V and J ends lost 4 bases and 7 bases, in that order; junction bases with no gene match: 8.

V is TRBV10-3 and J is TRBJ1-1; 9 bases are shared with TRBD1. With 10 bases clipped from V and 2 bases from J, the junction kept 11 bases outside the gene matches. The CDR3 runs to 15 residues. Germline V gene data show CDR1 as ENHRY and CDR2 as SYGVKD. CDR3 loop: CATQTRTGDNTEAFF. In DNA, the CDR3 is TGTGCCACCCAGACCCGGACAGGGGATAACACTGAAGCTTTCTTT.

The chain has TRBV6-5 and TRBJ2-1; the D is unclear. Germline assignment: CDR1 MNHEY and CDR2 SVGAGI. Trimming removed 6 bases at V and 0 bases at J, with 12 bases between. This CDR3 is built from 15 residues. CDR3 nucleotide sequence: TGTGCCAGCAGCGAGTATCCGAGCTCCTACAATGAGCAGTTCTTC. It is translated as CASSEYPSSYNEQFF.

This clone was seen only once. The chain combines TRBV24-1 with TRBJ1-5; TRBD1 is a possible D gene (5 bases). The germline V gene has CDR1 KGHDR and CDR2 SFDVKD. V shed 7 bases and J shed 11 bases, with 23 bases lying between them. This CDR3 has 15 amino acids. This CDR3 is CATSKGDEGPRAQHF. In DNA, the CDR3 is TGTGCCACCAGCAAAGGGGACGAGGGACCAAGGGCCCAGCATTTT.

The CDR3 DNA reads TGTGCCTGGAGCCTTAGCACCTATACAGGGGTTGGCTACACCTTC. Its protein product is CAWSLSTYTGVGYTF. The chain joins TRBV30 to TRBJ1-2; 7 bases fit TRBD1. CDR3 length: 15 amino acids. Germline V CDR1 and CDR2: GTSNPN, SVGIG (reference sequence). The V and J ends lost 3 bases and 7 bases, in that order; junction bases with no gene match: 14.

The CDR3 nucleotides are TGCAGCGCATTCTTACAGGGTTACTCCTACGAGCAGTACTTC. Protein sequence: CSAFLQGYSYEQYF. The J gene is TRBJ2-7, the V gene TRBV29-1; maybe TRBD1 (6 bases). Trimming shortened V by 7 bases and J by 0 bases, and 16 bases separated the two germline ends. Germline lookup yields CDR1 SQVTM and CDR2 ANQGSEA. This CDR3 spans 14 amino acids.

V gene TRBV6-5 combines with J gene TRBJ1-2; 11 nucleotides line up with TRBD1. Germline CDR1 is MNHEY and CDR2 is SVGAGI. This CDR3 is 16 amino acids long. The ends lost 2 bases at V and 5 bases at J; junction bases unmatched: 7. The CDR3, as DNA: TGTGCCAGCAGTTACGTCAGGACAGGGGGCGGATATGGCTACACCTTC. It encodes CASSYVRTGGGYGYTF.

This chain connects TRBV10-1 to TRBJ1-1; no clear D. CDR3 length: 13 amino acids. Trimming shortened V by 5 bases and J by 1 base, and 8 bases separated the two germline ends. Germline-derived CDR1 and CDR2 are WNHNN and SYGVQD (reference sequence). The CDR3: CASSYSGNTEAFF. The CDR3 DNA is TGCGCCAGCAGTTATTCGGGGAACACTGAAGCTTTCTTT.

The chain combines TRBV30 with TRBJ2-6; D not certain. The CDR3 loop spans 15 amino acids. The germline CDR1 and CDR2 sequences are GTSNPN and SVGIG (reference sequence). V shed 6 bases and J shed 0 bases, with 12 bases lying between them. Here the CDR3 DNA reads TGTGCCTGTACGGACCTACCCTCTGGGGCCAACGTCCTGACTTTC. Translated, it gives CACTDLPSGANVLTF. Filled out from reference TRBV30 and TRBJ2-6, the complete variable domain reads SQTIHQWPATLVQPVGSPLSLECTVEGTSNPNLYWYRQAAGRGLQLLFYSVGIGQISSEVPQNLSASRPQDRQFILSSKKLLLSDSGFYLCACTDLPSGANVLTFGAGSRLTVL.

This rearrangement joins TRBV27 to TRBJ2-3; tentatively, D is TRBD1 (6 bases). The germline V and J ends were trimmed by 2 bases and 3 bases, with 9 bases remaining between them. Per germline, CDR1 MNHEY and CDR2 SMNVEV (reference sequence). The CDR3 loop spans 14 amino acids. In DNA form, the CDR3 reads TGTGCCAGCAGTTTAGACAGGACTACAGATACGCAGTATTTT. It encodes CASSLDRTTDTQYF.

The V call is TRBV3-1 (or the pseudogene TRBV3-2), the J call TRBJ1-5; unclear D gene. Trimming removed 2 bases at V and 6 bases at J, with 8 bases between. Germline CDR1 reads LGHDT; CDR2 reads YNNKEL (reference sequence). CDR3 length: 13 amino acids. CDR3 sequence (DNA): TGTGCCAGCAGCCAAACAAGGGTTCAGCCCCAGCATTTT. It is translated as CASSQTRVQPQHF.

CDR3 sequence: CAWSEMDTQYF. In DNA form, the CDR3 reads TGTGCCTGGAGTGAAATGGATACGCAGTATTTT. This chain joins TRBV30 and TRBJ2-3; D unresolved. Trimming left V 1 base short and J 6 bases short, with 5 bases between. The CDR3 totals 11 residues. Per germline, CDR1 GTSNPN and CDR2 SVGIG (reference sequence).